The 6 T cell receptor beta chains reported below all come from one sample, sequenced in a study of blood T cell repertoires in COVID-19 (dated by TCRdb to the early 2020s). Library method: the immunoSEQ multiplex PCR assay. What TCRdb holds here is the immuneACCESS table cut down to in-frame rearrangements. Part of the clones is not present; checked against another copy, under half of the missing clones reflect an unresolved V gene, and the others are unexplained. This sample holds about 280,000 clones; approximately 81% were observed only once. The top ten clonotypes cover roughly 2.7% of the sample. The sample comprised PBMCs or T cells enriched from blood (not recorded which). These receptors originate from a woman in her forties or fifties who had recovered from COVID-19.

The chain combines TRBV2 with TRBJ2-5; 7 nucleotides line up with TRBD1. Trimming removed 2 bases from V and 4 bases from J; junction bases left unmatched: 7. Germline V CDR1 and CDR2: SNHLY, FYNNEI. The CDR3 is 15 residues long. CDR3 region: CASSETGQKGETQYF. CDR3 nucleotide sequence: TGTGCCAGCAGTGAAACGGGACAGAAGGGAGAGACCCAGTACTTC. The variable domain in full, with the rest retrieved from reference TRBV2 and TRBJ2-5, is EPEVTQTPSHQVTQMGQEVILRCVPISNHLYFYWYRQILGQKVEFLVSFYNNEISEKSEIFDDQFSVERPDGSNFTLKIRSTKLEDSAMYFCASSETGQKGETQYFGPGTRLLVL.

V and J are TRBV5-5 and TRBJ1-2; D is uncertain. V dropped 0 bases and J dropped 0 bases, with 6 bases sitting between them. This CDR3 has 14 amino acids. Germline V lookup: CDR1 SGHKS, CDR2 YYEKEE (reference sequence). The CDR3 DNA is TGTGCCAGCAGCTTGGCGGGGTCTAACTATGGCTACACCTTC. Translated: CASSLAGSNYGYTF.

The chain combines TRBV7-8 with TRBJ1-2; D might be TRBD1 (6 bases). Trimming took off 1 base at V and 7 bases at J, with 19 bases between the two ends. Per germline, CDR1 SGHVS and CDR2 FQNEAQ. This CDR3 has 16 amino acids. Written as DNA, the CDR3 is TGTGCCAGCAGCTTAGGTAATTGGGACATCGACGGTGGCTACACCTTC. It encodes CASSLGNWDIDGGYTF.

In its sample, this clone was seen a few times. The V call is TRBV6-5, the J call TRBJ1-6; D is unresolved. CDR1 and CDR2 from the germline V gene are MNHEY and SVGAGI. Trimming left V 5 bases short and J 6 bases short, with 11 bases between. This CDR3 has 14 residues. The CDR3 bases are TGTGCCAGCAGTCCACTTGGAGTTAATTCACCCCTCCACTTT. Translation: CASSPLGVNSPLHF.

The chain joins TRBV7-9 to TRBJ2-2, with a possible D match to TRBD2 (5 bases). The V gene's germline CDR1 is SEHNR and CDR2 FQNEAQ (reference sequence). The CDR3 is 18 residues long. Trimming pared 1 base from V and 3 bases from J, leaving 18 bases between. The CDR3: CASSLGYRLASDTGELFF. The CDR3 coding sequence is TGTGCCAGCAGCTTAGGGTACCGGCTAGCCTCCGACACCGGGGAGCTGTTTTTT.

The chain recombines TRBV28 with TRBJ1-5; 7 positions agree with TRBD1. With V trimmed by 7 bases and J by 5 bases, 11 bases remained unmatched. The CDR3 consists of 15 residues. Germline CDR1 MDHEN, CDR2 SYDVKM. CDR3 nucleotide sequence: TGTGCCAGCAAGGGGACAGAACTCCCCGATCAGCCCCAGCATTTT. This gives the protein CASKGTELPDQPQHF.